The 15 T cell receptor beta chains in this list originate from one sample, sequenced in a study of cytomegalovirus exposure and HLA in healthy donors. Primers: 60 Vbeta forward and 13 Jbeta reverse. This table comes from immunoSEQ multiplex PCR, and its TCRdb copy is limited to in-frame clones, with some not included. The sample data list roughly 70,000 clones. The sample was PBMCs. Receptors were obtained from a man between 40 and 49 years old in good health and CMV-seronegative.

The chain is built from TRBV6-1 and TRBJ1-1, with D unresolved. This CDR3 has 13 amino acids. V was trimmed by 3 bases and J by 4 bases, leaving 9 bases between them. Germline lookup yields CDR1 MNHNS and CDR2 SASEGT. This CDR3 reads CASSDEGFTEAFF. CDR3 in DNA: TGTGCCAGCAGTGATGAGGGATTCACTGAAGCTTTCTTT.

V is TRBV5-6 and J is TRBJ1-4; tentative D call: TRBD1 (5 bases). Germline loops: CDR1 SGHDT, CDR2 YYEEEE. This CDR3 contains 14 residues. V lost 3 bases, J lost 8 bases, and 14 bases lay in between. Here the CDR3 reads CASSSGQEGEKLFF. The CDR3 nucleotides read TGTGCCAGCAGCTCGGGCCAGGAGGGGGAAAAACTGTTTTTT. The whole variable domain, remainder taken from reference TRBV5-6 and TRBJ1-4, is DAGVTQSPTHLIKTRGQQVTLRCSPKSGHDTVSWYQQALGQGPQFIFQYYEEEERQRGNFPDRFSGHQFPNYSSELNVNALLLGDSALYLCASSSGQEGEKLFFGSGTQLSVL.

This chain uses TRBV5-4 with TRBJ1-2; D might be TRBD1 (6 bases). V gave up 2 bases and J gave up 6 bases, with 11 bases separating them. The CDR3 is 13 amino acids. Germline V gives CDR1 SGHNT, CDR2 YYREEE (reference sequence). CDR3 coding DNA: TGTGCCAGCAGCTTAACAGGGATTGATGGCTACACCTTC. Residues: CASSLTGIDGYTF.

The rearrangement joins TRBV11-1 to TRBJ2-3; TRBD2 matches at 8 bases. Germline-derived CDR1 and CDR2 are SGHAT and FQDESV (reference sequence). This CDR3 comprises 19 residues. The ends lost 4 bases at V and 5 bases at J; junction bases unmatched: 20. In DNA form, the CDR3 reads TGTGCCAGCAGCTCCCCTCCAGCGGGGGTCCCCGGGGCCGGAGATACGCAGTATTTT. Its translation: CASSSPPAGVPGAGDTQYF.

The CDR3 reads CASSTAGTGGEFNTEAFF. Written as DNA, the CDR3 is TGTGCCAGCAGCACCGCCGGGACAGGGGGCGAATTCAACACTGAAGCTTTCTTT. This chain uses TRBV7-6 with TRBJ1-1; 12 bases align to TRBD1. The CDR3 is 18 amino acids. Germline V CDR1 and CDR2: SGHVS, FNYEAQ. J was trimmed by 2 bases and V by 5 bases; bases with no gene match: 12.

The gene calls are TRBV30 and TRBJ2-7; D is possibly TRBD1 (6 bases). Germline V CDR1 and CDR2: GTSNPN, SVGIG (reference sequence). Between the trimmed V and J ends, which lost 1 base and 5 bases, there was a span of 12 bases. This CDR3 is 13 amino acids long. The CDR3 nucleotides read TGTGCCTGGAGTGGGACAGTTAACCACGAGCAGTACTTC. It encodes CAWSGTVNHEQYF. Together with reference TRBV30 and TRBJ2-7, the CDR3 gives the full variable domain: SQTIHQWPATLVQPVGSPLSLECTVEGTSNPNLYWYRQAAGRGLQLLFYSVGIGQISSEVPQNLSASRPQDRQFILSSKKLLLSDSGFYLCAWSGTVNHEQYFGPGTRLTVT.

J is TRBJ2-5 and V is TRBV30; 9 nucleotides agree with TRBD1. The CDR3 is 15 amino acids. J lost 5 bases, V lost 2 bases, and 9 bases had no gene match. Germline values: CDR1 GTSNPN, CDR2 SVGIG (reference sequence). The CDR3: CAWSPGQGLEETQYF. In DNA form, the CDR3 reads TGTGCCTGGAGTCCGGGACAGGGACTTGAGGAGACCCAGTACTTC. The entire variable domain, with the rest obtained from reference TRBV30 and TRBJ2-5, is as follows: SQTIHQWPATLVQPVGSPLSLECTVEGTSNPNLYWYRQAAGRGLQLLFYSVGIGQISSEVPQNLSASRPQDRQFILSSKKLLLSDSGFYLCAWSPGQGLEETQYFGPGTRLLVL.

This chain uses TRBV27 with TRBJ1-1; 7 nucleotides align to TRBD1. The CDR3 length is 13 residues. Germline trimming cut 8 bases from V and 5 bases from J; bases unmatched to any gene: 8. From germline, CDR1 is MNHEY and CDR2 SMNVEV (reference sequence). The CDR3 coding sequence is TGTGCCAGCCTTCGGACAGGCAAAACTGAAGCTTTCTTT. Amino acid sequence: CASLRTGKTEAFF.

The chain recombines TRBV18 with TRBJ2-1; 16 nucleotides agree with TRBD2. Unmatched junction bases numbered 1, after V lost 3 bases and J lost 5 bases. CDR1 and CDR2 from the germline V gene are KGHSH and LQKENI. The length of the CDR3 is 16 residues. This CDR3 is CASSPGLAGGNNEQFF. CDR3 coding DNA: TGTGCCAGCTCACCGGGACTAGCGGGGGGGAACAATGAGCAGTTCTTC.

The chain joins TRBV5-1 to TRBJ1-1, with 10 bases matching TRBD1. The junction had 10 bases not matched to a gene; V was cut back by 4 bases and J by 1 base. The germline CDR1 and CDR2 sequences are SGHRS and YFSETQ. This CDR3 has 17 residues. The CDR3 nucleotides are TGCGCCAGCAGCACGGAAGGGACAGGGGTCCCGAACACTGAAGCTTTCTTT. Its protein product is CASSTEGTGVPNTEAFF.

The chain recombines TRBV11-1 with TRBJ1-2; 8 bases are a match to TRBD1. J gave up 12 bases and V 5 bases, and 11 bases lay outside the gene matches. The CDR3 runs 13 residues. The germline V gene encodes CDR1 SGHAT and CDR2 FQDESV (reference sequence). CDR3 sequence: CASSRDRGERDTF. DNA of the CDR3: TGTGCCAGCAGCCGAGACAGGGGCGAGCGCGACACCTTC. Drawing the rest from reference TRBV11-1 and TRBJ1-2, the complete variable domain is EAEVAQSPRYKITEKSQAVAFWCDPISGHATLYWYRQILGQGPELLVQFQDESVVDDSQLPKDRFSAERLKGVDSTLKIQPAELGDSAMYLCASSRDRGERDTFGSGTRLTVV.

The chain uses TRBV19 and TRBJ2-6; weak D call: TRBD1 (5 bases). Germline values: CDR1 LNHDA, CDR2 SQIVND (reference sequence). With 3 bases removed from V and 4 bases from J, the gap between germline ends came to 10 bases. This CDR3 is built from 15 residues. The CDR3 loop reads CASSMAGYGANVLTF. For the CDR3, the DNA is TGTGCCAGTAGTATGGCAGGGTACGGGGCCAACGTCCTGACTTTC.

V gene TRBV9 combines with J gene TRBJ2-5; 10 nucleotides match TRBD2. With 0 bases clipped from V and 4 bases from J, the junction kept 12 bases outside the gene matches. The CDR3 runs 18 residues. The germline V gene encodes CDR1 SGDLS and CDR2 YYNGEE. CDR3 protein: CASSVAGAGGPRAETQYF. CDR3 sequence (DNA): TGTGCCAGCAGCGTAGCTGGAGCGGGGGGGCCGCGTGCAGAGACCCAGTACTTC.

The rearrangement links TRBV6-5 to TRBJ2-5, with 8 bases that match TRBD1. CDR3 length: 15 residues. J gave up 5 bases and V 2 bases, and 7 bases lay outside the gene matches. Germline-derived CDR1 and CDR2 are MNHEY and SVGAGI. The CDR3, as DNA: TGTGCCAGCAGTTACGTCAGGGGGCTTAAGGAGACCCAGTACTTC. Protein sequence: CASSYVRGLKETQYF.

The CDR3 here is CASSSMVDSSYGYTF. The CDR3 nucleotides read TGTGCCAGCAGTTCAATGGTGGACAGTAGCTATGGCTACACCTTC. This rearrangement joins TRBV27 to TRBJ1-2, with D perhaps matching TRBD1 (6 bases). Trimming removed 4 bases from V and 4 bases from J, with 16 bases in between. This CDR3 comprises 15 residues. CDR1 and CDR2 (germline): MNHEY, SMNVEV (reference sequence).